Shown below are 30 T cell receptor beta chains from a single sample sequenced in a study of tissue T cells after allogeneic stem cell transplantation. The time point is: mouse harvest day 7 after allogeneic transplant. Tail vein injection delivered 10^7 T-cell-depleted bone marrow cells and 10^6 splenic CD5+ T cells. Generated by immunoSEQ multiplex PCR, the TCRdb table keeps only in-frame clones and is missing some. Counted here are approximately 7,300 clones, 50% occurring once; the ten biggest clones make up approximately 12%. The sequenced material came from lymph node tissue. Every receptor here comes from a female BALB/c mouse given C57BL/6 T cells with graft-versus-host disease after an allogeneic hematopoietic cell transplant.

As concerns this clone: Mouse gene names and germline throughout. The read is 1 residue too short to cover the CDR3 end, so that end is filled in from the germline J gene. This rearrangement joins TRBV3 to TRBJ2-7; 11 bases align to TRBD1. The CDR3 covers 14 residues. V dropped 5 bases and J dropped 4; count of bases not matched to a gene: 4. Germline values: CDR1 SNHLY, CDR2 FYNGKV (reference sequence). This chain's CDR3 is CASSIRDRGYEQYF. CDR3 DNA (partial): TGTGCCAGCAGCATCCGGGACAGGGGGTATGAACAGTAC.

This clone was detected a few times. Gene and germline names: mouse. Read coverage stops 1 residue before the CDR3 terminus; the germline J gene supplies the remainder. The chain uses TRBV13-3 and TRBJ2-2, with D possibly being TRBD1 (6 bases). The CDR3 runs 13 residues. The V gene's germline CDR1 is NNHDY and CDR2 SYVADS. V was cut by 5 bases and J by 1 base, with 6 bases left in between. Here the CDR3 reads CASRDRNTGQLYF. Incomplete CDR3 DNA: TGTGCCAGCAGGGACAGAAACACCGGGCAGCTCTAC.

This clone was seen a single time. Germline and genes here are mouse. The read ends 1 residue shy of where the CDR3 ends; the end is completed using the germline J gene. The J gene is TRBJ2-5, the V gene TRBV3; TRBD1 matches 9 bases. The trim removed 4 bases at V and 2 bases at J, leaving 1 base unmatched. This CDR3 has 14 amino acids. Germline values: CDR1 SNHLY, CDR2 FYNGKV (reference sequence). The DNA read from the CDR3 is TGTGCCAGCAGCTACAGGGGGCTCCAAGACACCCAGTAC. Translating it yields CASSYRGLQDTQY. The whole CDR3 region reads CASSYRGLQDTQYF.

As for this clone: Gene names are mouse gene names. CDR3 residues: CASSASPGDNQDTQYF. The covered CDR3 bases are TGTGCCAGCAGTGCCTCCCCTGGGGATAACCAAGACACCCAGTAC. V gene TRBV13-1 combines with J gene TRBJ2-5; tentative D call: TRBD2 (6 bases). The read ends 1 residue before the CDR3 terminus; that terminus is restored from the germline J gene. V lost 3 bases and J lost 0, with 14 bases in between. The CDR3 is 16 residues long. Per the germline V gene, CDR1 is NSHNY and CDR2 is SYGAGN.

Of note for this clone: Mouse names are used for the genes. The sequenced fragment ends 1 residue before the CDR3 boundary, so the rest is inferred from the germline J gene. The chain has TRBV3 and TRBJ2-4; no reliable D call. The V end lost 3 bases, the J end lost 1 base, and 5 bases lay between the germline ends. The CDR3 runs 13 residues. The germline V gene encodes CDR1 SNHLY and CDR2 FYNGKV (reference sequence). Partial CDR3 DNA: TGTGCCAGCAGCTTGCAGGGTCAAAACACCTTGTAC. Residues: CASSLQGQNTLY. The whole CDR3 sequence is CASSLQGQNTLYF.

The table lists this clone with a few counts. Any gene name here is a mouse gene name. Coverage ceases 1 residue before the CDR3 finishes, and the germline J gene fills in the end. V and J are TRBV26 and TRBJ1-2; D call uncertain. This CDR3 contains 13 residues. CDR1 and CDR2 (germline): KGHPV, FQNQEV (reference sequence). The germline V and J ends were trimmed by 5 bases and 0 bases, with 7 bases remaining between them. CDR3 sequence reads: CASSRTANSDYTF. Partial CDR3 DNA: TGTGCCAGCAGTAGGACGGCAAACTCCGACTACACC. Supplemented by reference TRBV26 and TRBJ1-2, the full variable domain reads NSKVIQTPRYLVKGQGQKAKMRCIPEKGHPVVFWYQQNKNNEFKFLINFQNQEVLQQIDMTEKRFSAECPSNSPCSLEIQSSEAGDSALYLCASSRTANSDYTFGSGTRLLVI.

This clone was counted only a few times. Gene names are mouse gene names. Read sequence stops 1 residue before the CDR3 end, and the germline J gene provides the missing end. The chain employs TRBV4 and TRBJ1-6; TRBD1 matches 9 bases. TRBJ1-6 qualifies as an ORF whose function is uncertain. Germline V lookup: CDR1 LGHDT, CDR2 YNNKQL (reference sequence). This CDR3 contains 14 residues. V gave up 6 bases and J gave up 7 bases; unmatched junction bases: 4. This CDR3 is CASSHRGPNSPLYF. The sequenced CDR3 bases are TGTGCCAGCAGTCACAGGGGGCCCAATTCGCCCCTCTAC.

A word on this clone: Mouse germline and gene names are used. The observed sequence ends 1 residue before the CDR3 terminus, with the missing tail filled in from the germline J gene. The J gene is TRBJ1-4, the V gene TRBV4; no clear D. The CDR3 extends over 14 amino acids. V was shortened by 5 bases and J by 2 bases, with 9 bases between the two germline ends. The V gene's germline CDR1 is LGHDT and CDR2 YNNKQL (reference sequence). The CDR3 loop reads CASSPDPSNERLFF. CDR3 DNA (partial): TGTGCCAGCAGCCCGGACCCCTCCAACGAAAGATTATTT.

Comments on this clone: Genes and germline come from the mouse. The read ends 1 residue shy of where the CDR3 ends; the end is completed using the germline J gene. V gene TRBV13-2 combines with J gene TRBJ2-4, with TRBD2 as a possible D gene (7 bases). This CDR3 has 14 residues. Germline V gene sequence: CDR1 NNHNN, CDR2 SYGAGS (reference sequence). Trimming cost V 2 bases and J 3 bases, with 10 bases left between them. The part of the CDR3 DNA that was read is TGTGCCAGCGGTGAGGTGGGGGGCCAAAACACCTTGTAC. Its translation: CASGEVGGQNTLY. Given in full, the CDR3 is CASGEVGGQNTLYF.

This clone was detected only once. The listed genes are named as in mouse. The CDR3 end falls 1 residue outside the read, so it is completed with the germline J gene. The J gene is TRBJ2-5, the V gene TRBV23. The CDR3 loop spans 11 amino acids. Germline CDR1 reads KGHTA; CDR2 reads FQNQQP. Here the CDR3 reads CSSSHQDTQYF. The CDR3 DNA, read in part, is TGCTCCAGCAGTCATCAAGACACCCAGTAC.

Remarks on this clone: Any gene name here is a mouse gene name. The CDR3 is cut off 1 residue early in the read; its end comes from the germline J gene. The rearrangement links TRBV14 to TRBJ1-1; possible D gene TRBD1, 6 bases. Deletions cut 4 bases from V and 2 bases from J, with 12 bases between. The CDR3 runs to 14 residues. The germline CDR1 and CDR2 sequences are SGHDT and FRDEAV. CDR3 loop: CASSPGHTNTEVFF. The sequenced CDR3 bases are TGTGCCAGCAGTCCGGGACATACTAACACAGAAGTCTTC.

Notes on this clone: These gene names are mouse names. The covered CDR3 bases are TGTGCCAGCAGTCTGAGAGAAAACCAAGACACCCAGTAC. Translated, it gives CASSLRENQDTQY. The entire CDR3 reads CASSLRENQDTQYF. V gene TRBV26 combines with J gene TRBJ2-5; D not certain. From the germline J gene comes the end of the CDR3, since the read stops 1 residue before it. Deletions cut 2 bases from V and 0 bases from J, with 6 bases between. Germline CDR1 is KGHPV and CDR2 is FQNQEV (reference sequence). The CDR3 length is 14 residues.

Only a few counts were recorded for this clone. The germline and genes are mouse ones. The CDR3 end lies 1 residue beyond the end of the read and is filled in from the germline J gene. This chain connects TRBV16 to TRBJ2-7; 7 bases are a match to TRBD1. After removal of 5 bases from V and 6 bases from J, the junction contained 4 bases not matched to a gene. The CDR3 spans 12 residues. The germline V gene has CDR1 SGHSA and CDR2 FRNQAP. CDR3 protein: CASSQTGIEQYF. The sequenced part of the CDR3 DNA is TGTGCAAGCAGCCAGACAGGGATTGAACAGTAC.

Comments on this clone: The gene names here belong to mouse. The read falls 1 residue short of the CDR3 end, and the missing part is taken from the germline J gene. The genes are TRBV12-2 and TRBJ2-5; 11 bases align to TRBD2. This CDR3 has 16 amino acids. The junction had 3 bases not matched to a gene; V was cut back by 0 bases and J by 2 bases. Germline V gives CDR1 SGHLS, CDR2 HYDKME. CDR3: CASSLVGLGVQDTQYF. The CDR3 bases that were read are TGTGCCAGCTCTCTCGTGGGACTGGGGGTCCAAGACACCCAGTAC.

About this clone: All gene names here are mouse names. Sequencing ends 1 residue short of the CDR3 end; the germline J gene provides the rest. The V gene is TRBV20, the J gene TRBJ2-2; D remains ambiguous. CDR1 is GFQATS and CDR2 is STVNSAI in the germline V gene. CDR3 length: 14 residues. Trimming took off 0 bases at V and 0 bases at J, with 5 bases between the two ends. CDR3 region: CGARDIANTGQLYF. Incomplete CDR3 DNA: TGTGGTGCTAGGGACATTGCAAACACCGGGCAGCTCTAC.

Turning to this clone: The genes are named according to mouse. The read terminates 1 residue before the CDR3 end, so the remaining end is supplied by the germline J gene. The chain joins TRBV26 to TRBJ2-4, with 7 bases identical to TRBD1. J lost 5 bases, V lost 3 bases, and 5 bases had no gene match. Germline V lookup: CDR1 KGHPV, CDR2 FQNQEV (reference sequence). CDR3 length: 14 residues. The CDR3 sequence: CASSLDPGGNTLYF. CDR3 DNA (partial): TGTGCCAGCAGTCTCGATCCAGGGGGAAACACCTTGTAC.

To note about this clone: Mouse names are used for the genes. With the read ending 1 residue before the CDR3 end, the germline J gene is used to fill in that end. The V and J genes are TRBV1 and TRBJ2-7, with D possibly being TRBD1 (6 bases). The CDR3 contains 12 residues. Germline assignment: CDR1 NSQYPW and CDR2 LRSPGD (reference sequence). Trimming stripped 5 bases from V and 1 base from J, with 6 bases between. The part of the CDR3 DNA that was read is TGCACCTGCAGTCAGGGGTCCTATGAACAGTAC. It translates to CTCSQGSYEQY. The CDR3 in full is CTCSQGSYEQYF.

The table lists this clone with a count of one. Gene names and germline refer to mouse. The sequence runs out 1 residue before the end of the CDR3; the remainder is reconstructed from the germline J gene. The chain combines TRBV29 with TRBJ1-1, with unresolved D. Germline CDR1 is MSHET and CDR2 is SYDVDS. The CDR3 runs 11 residues. The V end lost 7 bases, the J end lost 1 base, and 4 bases lay between the germline ends. The DNA read from the CDR3 is TGTGCTAGCACCCGAAACACAGAAGTCTTC. It specifies CASTRNTEVF. The full CDR3 is CASTRNTEVFF.

This clone appeared a few times. The gene names here belong to mouse. Read coverage stops 1 residue before the CDR3 terminus; the germline J gene supplies the remainder. The V call is TRBV19, the J call TRBJ2-5; 12 nucleotides agree with TRBD2. V trimming: 2 bases; J trimming: 3 bases; junction bases outside the gene matches: 1. The germline V gene encodes CDR1 FNHDT and CDR2 SITEND (reference sequence). This CDR3 comprises 15 residues. The part of the CDR3 DNA that was read is TGTGCCAGCAGTATGGGACTGGGGGGACAAGACACCCAGTAC. Its translation: CASSMGLGGQDTQY. The whole CDR3 sequence reads CASSMGLGGQDTQYF.

With respect to this clone: The junction departs from germline at one end; a sequencing error may be responsible. Mouse gene names and germline throughout. Sequencing ends 1 residue short of the CDR3 end; the germline J gene provides the rest. J is TRBJ2-7 and V is TRBV13-1, with D hard to call. CDR3 length: 13 amino acids. CDR1 is NSHNY and CDR2 is SYGAGN in the germline V gene. CDR3 DNA (partial): TGTGCCAGCGGTGACGGGTCCGTCTATGAACAGTAC. Its translation is CASGDGSVYEQY. In full, the CDR3 reads CASGDGSVYEQYF.

In regard to this clone: Gene names and germline refer to mouse. The read ends 1 residue early relative to the CDR3; the germline J gene fills the gap. This chain uses TRBV31 with TRBJ2-7; 9 bases are a match to TRBD2. The trim removed 0 bases at V and 4 bases at J, leaving 1 base unmatched. Germline CDR1 and CDR2: GKSSPN and SITVG. The CDR3 runs 13 residues. CDR3 bases read: TGTGCCTGGAGTCTCTGGGGGGGTTATGAACAGTAC. Translating it yields CAWSLWGGYEQY. The full CDR3 is CAWSLWGGYEQYF.

As for this clone: Sequence at one end of the junction differs from germline and may be a read error. Gene names follow the mouse nomenclature. The read ends 1 residue shy of where the CDR3 ends; the end is completed using the germline J gene. The J gene is TRBJ2-4, the V gene TRBV26; perhaps D is TRBD1 or TRBD2 (6 bases each). The CDR3 extends over 14 amino acids. Per germline, CDR1 KGHPV and CDR2 FQNQEV (reference sequence). Incomplete CDR3 DNA: TGTACCAGCAGTCTGTGGGGGCGGCAAAACACCTTGTAC. Residues: CTSSLWGRQNTLY. The whole CDR3 region reads CTSSLWGRQNTLYF. Full variable domain (outside the CDR3, taken from reference TRBV26 and TRBJ2-4): NSKVIQTPRYLVKGQGQKAKMRCIPEKGHPVVFWYQQNKNNEFKFLINFQNQEVLQQIDMTEKRFSAECPSNSPCSLEIQSSEAGDSALYLCTSSLWGRQNTLYFGAGTRLSVL.

This clone was found once. Gene names and germline refer to mouse. The read ends 1 residue before the CDR3 terminus; that terminus is restored from the germline J gene. The chain combines TRBV26 with TRBJ2-3, with D perhaps matching TRBD2 (7 bases). The V and J ends lost 2 bases and 2 bases respectively, with 11 bases between them. The CDR3 loop spans 15 amino acids. CDR1 is KGHPV and CDR2 is FQNQEV in the germline V gene (reference sequence). The DNA read from the CDR3 is TGTGCCAGCAGTCTGAGGGGGGGGAATGCAGAAACGCTGTAT. It translates to CASSLRGGNAETLY. The entire CDR3 reads CASSLRGGNAETLYF.

With regard to this clone: Gene names denote mouse genes. The read ends 1 residue early relative to the CDR3; the germline J gene fills the gap. This sample also contains other DNA sequences that code for the same CDR3. The rearrangement uses TRBV26 and TRBJ1-4; D remains unclear. V lost 6 bases, J lost 4 bases, and 6 bases lay in between. Germline CDR1 is KGHPV and CDR2 is FQNQEV (reference sequence). The CDR3 runs 12 residues. CDR3 bases read: TGTGCCAGCAGCCTCAGCAACGAAAGATTATTT. It is translated as CASSLSNERLF. The entire CDR3 protein reads CASSLSNERLFF. The variable domain in full, with the rest retrieved from reference TRBV26 and TRBJ1-4, is NSKVIQTPRYLVKGQGQKAKMRCIPEKGHPVVFWYQQNKNNEFKFLINFQNQEVLQQIDMTEKRFSAECPSNSPCSLEIQSSEAGDSALYLCASSLSNERLFFGHGTKLSVL.

Note on this clone: The genes and germline here are from mouse. The CDR3 end is not reached by the read, which stops 1 residue before it; the germline J gene fills it in. V usage is TRBV23 and J usage is TRBJ1-2; no check of the table's D call, TRBD1, against the DNA was made. This CDR3 comprises 14 residues. The germline gives CDR1 KGHTA, CDR2 FQNQQP. The CDR3 loop reads CSSSQGTPNSDYTF. Incomplete CDR3 DNA: TGCTCCAGCAGTCAAGGGACACCAAACTCCGACTACACC. Full variable domain (remainder filled in from reference TRBV23 and TRBJ1-2): DAAVTQKPRYLIKMKGQEAEMKCIPEKGHTAVFWYQQKQSKELKFLIYFQNQQPLDQIDMVKERFSAVCPSSSLCSLGIRTCEAEDSALYLCSSSQGTPNSDYTFGSGTRLLVI.

In regard to this clone: Mouse gene names and germline throughout. The read is 1 residue too short to cover the CDR3 end, so that end is filled in from the germline J gene. The V call is TRBV26, the J call TRBJ2-7, with D hard to call. Germline loops: CDR1 KGHPV, CDR2 FQNQEV (reference sequence). The CDR3 is 14 amino acids. Trimming cost V 0 bases and J 0 bases, with 6 bases left between them. The CDR3 protein is CASSLSRSSYEQYF. CDR3 DNA (partial): TGTGCCAGCAGTCTGTCCAGGAGCTCCTATGAACAGTAC.

The table lists this clone with a few counts. Gene names follow the mouse nomenclature. With the read ending 1 residue before the CDR3 end, the germline J gene is used to fill in that end. The J gene is TRBJ2-3, the V gene TRBV23. The germline gives CDR1 KGHTA, CDR2 FQNQQP. The CDR3 is made up of 15 amino acids. CDR3 sequence: CSSSQSAAGAETLYF. The CDR3 bases that were read are TGCTCCAGCAGTCAATCGGCGGCGGGGGCAGAAACGCTGTAT.

This clone was seen only a few times. Gene labels here are mouse ones. The CDR3 goes on 1 residue after the read ends, and that part is filled in from the germline J gene. The chain uses TRBV13-3 and TRBJ2-5, with D perhaps TRBD1 (6 bases). Deletions cut 4 bases from V and 3 bases from J, with 12 bases between. The CDR3 consists of 14 residues. The germline V gene has CDR1 NNHDY and CDR2 SYVADS. The CDR3 bases that were read are TGTGCCAGCAGTCTGAGGGACAAACAAGACACCCAGTAC. Translation gives CASSLRDKQDTQY. The whole CDR3 sequence reads CASSLRDKQDTQYF.

Only a few counts were recorded for this clone. Mouse gene names and germline throughout. The read finishes 1 residue shy of the CDR3 end, and the germline J gene is used to complete it. The rearrangement uses TRBV13-3 and TRBJ1-3; D is unresolved. Trimming took 1 base from V and 0 from J, leaving 5 bases between them. The CDR3 is made up of 14 amino acids. Germline CDR1 and CDR2: NNHDY and SYVADS. The DNA read from the CDR3 is TGTGCCAGCAGTGATTCCACTTCTGGAAATACGCTCTAT. Translation: CASSDSTSGNTLY. The whole CDR3 protein is CASSDSTSGNTLYF.

For this clone: Gene names and germline refer to mouse. The read is 1 residue too short to cover the CDR3 end, so that end is filled in from the germline J gene. V and J are TRBV26 and TRBJ2-2; D is uncertain. The CDR3 spans 11 residues. Germline CDR1 KGHPV, CDR2 FQNQEV (reference sequence). The V end lost 0 bases, the J end lost 7 bases, and 0 bases lay between the germline ends. The sequenced CDR3 bases are TGTGCCAGCAGTCTGTCCGGGCAGCTCTAC. This translates into CASSLSGQLY. The whole CDR3 is CASSLSGQLYF. The full variable domain, in which reference TRBV26 and TRBJ2-2 provide the parts outside the CDR3, is NSKVIQTPRYLVKGQGQKAKMRCIPEKGHPVVFWYQQNKNNEFKFLINFQNQEVLQQIDMTEKRFSAECPSNSPCSLEIQSSEAGDSALYLCASSLSGQLYFGEGSKLTVL.